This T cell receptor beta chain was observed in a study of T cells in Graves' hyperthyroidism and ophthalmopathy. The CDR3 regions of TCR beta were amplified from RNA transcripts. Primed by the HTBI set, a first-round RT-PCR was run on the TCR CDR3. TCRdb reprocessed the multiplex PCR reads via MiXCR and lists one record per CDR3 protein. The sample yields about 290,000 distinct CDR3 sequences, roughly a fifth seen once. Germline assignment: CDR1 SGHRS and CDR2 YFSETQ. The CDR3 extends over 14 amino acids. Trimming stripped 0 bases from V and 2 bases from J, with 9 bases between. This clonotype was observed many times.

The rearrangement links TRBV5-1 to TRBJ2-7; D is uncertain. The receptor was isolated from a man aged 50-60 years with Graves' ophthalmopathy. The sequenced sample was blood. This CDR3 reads CASSLAGGTYEQYF. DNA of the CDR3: TGCGCCAGCAGCTTGGCGGGCGGCACCTACGAGCAGTACTTC. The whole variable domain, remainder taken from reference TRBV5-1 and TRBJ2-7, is KAGVTQTPRYLIKTRGQQVTLSCSPISGHRSVSWYQQTPGQGLQFLFEYFSETQRNKGNFPGRFSGRQFSNSRSEMNVSTLELGDSALYLCASSLAGGTYEQYFGPGTRLTVT.